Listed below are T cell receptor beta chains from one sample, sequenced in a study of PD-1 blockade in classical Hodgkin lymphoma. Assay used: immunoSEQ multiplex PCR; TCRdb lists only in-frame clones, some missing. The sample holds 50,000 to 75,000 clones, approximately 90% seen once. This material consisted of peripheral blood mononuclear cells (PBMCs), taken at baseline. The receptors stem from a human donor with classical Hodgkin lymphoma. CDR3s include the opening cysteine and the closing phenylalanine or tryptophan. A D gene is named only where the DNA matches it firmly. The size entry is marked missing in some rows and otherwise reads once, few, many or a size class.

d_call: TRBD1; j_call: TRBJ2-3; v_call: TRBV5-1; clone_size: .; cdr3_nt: TGCGCCAGCAGCTCCGGACAGGATGCTAGCACAGATACGCAGTATTTT; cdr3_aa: CASSSGQDASTDTQYF
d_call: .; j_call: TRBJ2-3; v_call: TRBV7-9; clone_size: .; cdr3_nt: TGTGCCAGCAGCTTATTGGGTCAAAGCACAGATACGCAGTATTTT; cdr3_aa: CASSLLGQSTDTQYF
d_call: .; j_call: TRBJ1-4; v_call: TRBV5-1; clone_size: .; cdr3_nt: TGCGCCAGCAGCTTGAGGGCGTTCAGTGAAAAACTGTTTTTT; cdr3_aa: CASSLRAFSEKLFF
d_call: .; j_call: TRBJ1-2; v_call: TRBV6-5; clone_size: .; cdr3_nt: TGTGCCAGCAGAATAGGGTTCGGTTACTATGGCTACACCTTC; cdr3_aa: CASRIGFGYYGYTF
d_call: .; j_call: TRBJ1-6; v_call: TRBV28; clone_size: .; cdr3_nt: TGTGCCAGCAGTTTATGGGTGGGGTCACCCCTCCACTTT; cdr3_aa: CASSLWVGSPLHF
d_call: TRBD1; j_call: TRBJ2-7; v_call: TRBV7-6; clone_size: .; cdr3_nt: TGTGCCAGCAGTCTGCTCGGGACAGGGCTGTCCGAGCAGTACTTC; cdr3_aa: CASSLLGTGLSEQYF
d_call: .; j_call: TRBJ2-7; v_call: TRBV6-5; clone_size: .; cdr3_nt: TGTGCCAGCAGTTACGGTTGGGAACTTGAGCAGTACTTC; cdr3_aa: CASSYGWELEQYF
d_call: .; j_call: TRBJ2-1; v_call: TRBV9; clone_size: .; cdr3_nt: TGTGCCAGCAGCCTCCGGGATTACAATGAGCAGTTCTTC; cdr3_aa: CASSLRDYNEQFF
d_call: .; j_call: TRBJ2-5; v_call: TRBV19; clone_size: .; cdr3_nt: TGTGCCACCCGGGGAGGAGCACAAGAGACCCAGTACTTC; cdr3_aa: CATRGGAQETQYF
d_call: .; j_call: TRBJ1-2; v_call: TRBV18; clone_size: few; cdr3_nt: TGTGCCAGCTCTGAACTGCTCCACTATGGCTACACCTTC; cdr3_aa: CASSELLHYGYTF
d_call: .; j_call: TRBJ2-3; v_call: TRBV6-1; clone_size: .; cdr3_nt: TGTGCCACCAGGGACCCCAGGGTCCCAGATACGCAGTATTTT; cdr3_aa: CATRDPRVPDTQYF
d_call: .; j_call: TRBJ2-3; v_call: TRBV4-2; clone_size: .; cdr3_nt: TGTGCCAGCAGCCAAGATGGGCGGGTAGGCACAGATACGCAGTATTTT; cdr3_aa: CASSQDGRVGTDTQYF
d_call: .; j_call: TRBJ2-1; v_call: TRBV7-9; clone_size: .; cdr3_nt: TGTGCCAGCAGCCATACCCCCGCGAGCTCCTACAATGAGCAGTTCTTC; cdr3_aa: CASSHTPASSYNEQFF
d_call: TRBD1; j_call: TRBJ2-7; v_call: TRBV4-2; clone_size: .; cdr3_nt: TGTGCCAGCAGCCAAGATGATTTGACAGGGTTTGGGATCTACGAGCAGTACTTC; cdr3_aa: CASSQDDLTGFGIYEQYF
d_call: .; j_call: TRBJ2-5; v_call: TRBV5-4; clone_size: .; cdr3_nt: TGTGCCAGCAGCCCCATGACAGGCCAAGAGACCCAGTACTTC; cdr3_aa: CASSPMTGQETQYF
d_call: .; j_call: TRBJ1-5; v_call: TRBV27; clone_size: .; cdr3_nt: TGTGCCAGCACCCCCCGGCTTAATAGCAATCAGCCCCAGCATTTT; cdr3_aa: CASTPRLNSNQPQHF
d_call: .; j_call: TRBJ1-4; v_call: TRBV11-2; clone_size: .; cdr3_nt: TGTGCCAGCAGCTTATGGGCTAATGAAAAACTGTTTTTT; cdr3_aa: CASSLWANEKLFF
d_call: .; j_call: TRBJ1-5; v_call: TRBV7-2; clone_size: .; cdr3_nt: TGTGCCAGCAGCTTGGGGTATAGCAATCAGCCCCAGCATTTT; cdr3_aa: CASSLGYSNQPQHF
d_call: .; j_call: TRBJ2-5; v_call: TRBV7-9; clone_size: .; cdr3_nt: TGTGCCAGCAGCTTAGCGGGTAGGGAAGAGACCCAGTACTTC; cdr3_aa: CASSLAGREETQYF
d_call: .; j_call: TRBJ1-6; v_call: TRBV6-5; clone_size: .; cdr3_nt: TGTGCCAGCAGACCCCACCGGGCGCCCCTCCACTTT; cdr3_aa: CASRPHRAPLHF
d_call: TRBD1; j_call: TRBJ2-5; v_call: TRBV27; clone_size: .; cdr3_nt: TGTGCCAGCAGTTTGGACGACAGGGGGCGCACTGAGACCCAGTACTTC; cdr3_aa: CASSLDDRGRTETQYF
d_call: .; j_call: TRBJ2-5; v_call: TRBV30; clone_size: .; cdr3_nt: TGTGCCTCTCACGGGGGACGGGCACAAGAGACCCAGTACTTC; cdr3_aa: CASHGGRAQETQYF
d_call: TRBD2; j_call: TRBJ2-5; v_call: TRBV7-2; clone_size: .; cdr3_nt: TGTGCCAGCAGCCCCTCCGGCGGGGGTCCCCCCAAGACCCAGTACTTC; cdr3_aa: CASSPSGGGPPKTQYF
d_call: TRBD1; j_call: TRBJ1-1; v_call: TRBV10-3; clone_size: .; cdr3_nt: TGTGCCATCAGTGAGTCCGGGACAGGGAGGGGAGGCACTGAAGCTTTCTTT; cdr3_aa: CAISESGTGRGGTEAFF
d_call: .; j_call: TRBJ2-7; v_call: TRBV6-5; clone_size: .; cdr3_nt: TGTGCCATCAGTGGAGGCAGTAGCTTCGAGCAGTACTTC; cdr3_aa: CAISGGSSFEQYF
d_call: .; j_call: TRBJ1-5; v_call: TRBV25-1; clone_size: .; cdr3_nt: TGTGCCAGCAGTGAAAAGGGATTCAATCAGCCCCAGCATTTT; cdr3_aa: CASSEKGFNQPQHF
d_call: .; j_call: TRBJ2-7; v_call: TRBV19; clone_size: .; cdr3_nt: TGTGCCAGTAGTAAGGGTAGCGGCGATTACAAGAGGTCCTACGAGCAGTACTTC; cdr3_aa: CASSKGSGDYKRSYEQYF
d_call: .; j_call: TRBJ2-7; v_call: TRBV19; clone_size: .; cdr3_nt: TGTGCCAGTAGTATAGGCCAGGGCTACGAGCAGTACTTC; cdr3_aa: CASSIGQGYEQYF
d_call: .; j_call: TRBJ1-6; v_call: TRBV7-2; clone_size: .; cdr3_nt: TGTGCCAGCAGCTTAGCCGATTCACCCCTCCACTTT; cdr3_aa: CASSLADSPLHF
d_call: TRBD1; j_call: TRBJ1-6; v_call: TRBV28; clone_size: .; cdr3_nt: TGTGCCAGCAGTTTCTATCCAGGGGGTACTTATAATTCACCCCTCCACTTT; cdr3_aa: CASSFYPGGTYNSPLHF
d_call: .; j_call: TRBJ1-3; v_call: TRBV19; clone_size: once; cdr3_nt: TGTGCCAGTAGTATAGATACATACGGAAACACCATATATTTT; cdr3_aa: CASSIDTYGNTIYF
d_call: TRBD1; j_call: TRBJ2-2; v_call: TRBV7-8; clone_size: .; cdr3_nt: TGTGCCAGCAGCTTAGACCGCAACAGGGGGCGGAACACCGGGGAGCTGTTTTTT; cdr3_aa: CASSLDRNRGRNTGELFF
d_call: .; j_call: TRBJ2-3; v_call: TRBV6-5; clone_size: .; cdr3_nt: TGTGCCAGCAGTTACTCCCGGCAGGGGTGGTCAGATACGCAGTATTTT; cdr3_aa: CASSYSRQGWSDTQYF
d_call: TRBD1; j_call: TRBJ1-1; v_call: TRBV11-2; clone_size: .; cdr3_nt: TGTGCCAGCAGCTTATTGGACAGGGGGAACACTGAAGCTTTCTTT; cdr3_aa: CASSLLDRGNTEAFF
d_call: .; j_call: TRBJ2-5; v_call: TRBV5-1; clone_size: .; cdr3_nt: TGCGCCAGCAGCCGGGACCGTGCCCCGCAAGAGACCCAGTACTTC; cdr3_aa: CASSRDRAPQETQYF
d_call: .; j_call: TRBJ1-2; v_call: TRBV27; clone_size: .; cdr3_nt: TGTGCCAGCAGTCCACAGCCCGTTGAAGGCTATGGCTACACCTTC; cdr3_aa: CASSPQPVEGYGYTF
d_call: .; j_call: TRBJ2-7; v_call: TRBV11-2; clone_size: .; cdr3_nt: TGTGCCAGCAGCTTAGAAGGGGGGTTCGAGCAGTACTTC; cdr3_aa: CASSLEGGFEQYF
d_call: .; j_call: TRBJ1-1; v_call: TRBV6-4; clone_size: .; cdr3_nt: TGTGCCAGCAGTGACACTCCCAATTTATCAGGGACATCGTCCGGGGCTTTCTTT; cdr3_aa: CASSDTPNLSGTSSGAFF
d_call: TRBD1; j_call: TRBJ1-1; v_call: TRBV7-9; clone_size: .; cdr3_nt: TGTGCCAGCAGCCAACGGACAGGGGCCGACGAAGCTTTCTTT; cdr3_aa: CASSQRTGADEAFF
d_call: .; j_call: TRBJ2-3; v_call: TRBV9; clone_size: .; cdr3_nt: TGTGCCAGCAGCGTAGATCAGGATACGCAGTATTTT; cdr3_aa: CASSVDQDTQYF
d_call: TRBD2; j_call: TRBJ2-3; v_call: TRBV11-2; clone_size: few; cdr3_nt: TGTGCCAGCAGCCTAGCGGGGGGGCGGGTAGATACGCAGTATTTT; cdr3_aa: CASSLAGGRVDTQYF
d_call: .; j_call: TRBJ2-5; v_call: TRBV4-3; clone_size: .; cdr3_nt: TGCGCCAGCAGCCAAGAGGGTAGGGGTTCCCAAGAGACCCAGTACTTC; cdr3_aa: CASSQEGRGSQETQYF